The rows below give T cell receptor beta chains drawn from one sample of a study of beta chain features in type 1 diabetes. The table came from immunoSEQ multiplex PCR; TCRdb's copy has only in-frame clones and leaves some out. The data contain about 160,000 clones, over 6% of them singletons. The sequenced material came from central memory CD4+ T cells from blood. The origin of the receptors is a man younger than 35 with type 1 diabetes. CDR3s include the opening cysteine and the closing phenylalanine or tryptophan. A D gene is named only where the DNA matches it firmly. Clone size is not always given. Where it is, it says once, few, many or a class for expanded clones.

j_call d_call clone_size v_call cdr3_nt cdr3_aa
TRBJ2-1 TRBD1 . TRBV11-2 TGTGCCAGCAGCTTATACGGGACAGGGGGCGGAAATGAGCAGTTCTTC CASSLYGTGGGNEQFF
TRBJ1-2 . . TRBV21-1 TGTGCCAGCAGCAAAGATCCGCTACGGGACAGGGTTGGCTACACCTTC CASSKDPLRDRVGYTF
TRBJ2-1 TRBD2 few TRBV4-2 TGTGCCAGCAGCTCGACTAGCGGACCCTACAATGAGCAGTTCTTC CASSSTSGPYNEQFF
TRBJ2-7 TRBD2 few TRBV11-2 TGTGCCAGCAGCTCCTGGACTAGCGGGAGAGGCGAGCAGTACTTC CASSSWTSGRGEQYF
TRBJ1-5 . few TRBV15 TGTGCCACCAGCAGGACGGGGTATAGCAATCAGCCCCAGCATTTT CATSRTGYSNQPQHF
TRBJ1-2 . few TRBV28 TGTGCCAGCAGTTTCCTCAGCGCAGTAGGTAGCTACACCTTC CASSFLSAVGSYTF
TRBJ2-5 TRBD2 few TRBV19 TGTGCCAGTAGACGAGGGACTAGCGGGGCCGAAGAGACCCAGTACTTC CASRRGTSGAEETQYF
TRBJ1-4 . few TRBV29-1 TGCAGCGTTACTACAGGGCAAAATGAAAAACTGTTTTTT CSVTTGQNEKLFF
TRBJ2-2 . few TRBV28 TGTGCCAGCAATACTTACACCGGGGAGCTGTTTTTT CASNTYTGELFF
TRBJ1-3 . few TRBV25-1 TGTGCCAGCCAGGCTTCCTACACCATATATTTT CASQASYTIYF
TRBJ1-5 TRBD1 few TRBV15 TGTGCCACCAGCAGAGATGGACAGGGAGGCAATCAGCCCCAGCATTTT CATSRDGQGGNQPQHF
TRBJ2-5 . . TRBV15 TGTGCCACCAGCCCCAGGGGTGGAGAGACCCAGTACTTC CATSPRGGETQYF
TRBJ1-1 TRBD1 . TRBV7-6 TGTGCCAGCAGCTACCGGGACAGGCCGAACACTGAAGCTTTCTTT CASSYRDRPNTEAFF
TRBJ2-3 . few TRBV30 TGTGCCTGGGGGTTGTCCGGGACAGATACGCAGTATTTT CAWGLSGTDTQYF
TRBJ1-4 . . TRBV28 TGTGCCATCCGTCCCGGGACTAATGAAAAACTGTTTTTT CAIRPGTNEKLFF
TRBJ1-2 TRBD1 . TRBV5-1 TGCGCCAGCAGCTTGGACAGGGGGTCTGATGGCTACACCTTC CASSLDRGSDGYTF
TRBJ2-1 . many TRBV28 TGTGCCACCCGGCGGGCCAATGAGCAGTTCTTC CATRRANEQFF
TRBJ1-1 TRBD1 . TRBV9 TGTGCCAGCAGCGGGACAGGGGGCACTGAAGCTTTCTTT CASSGTGGTEAFF
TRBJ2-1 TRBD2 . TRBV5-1 TGCGCCAGCAGCTTCAAACCGGGACTAGGCGGCAGTGAGCAGTTCTTC CASSFKPGLGGSEQFF
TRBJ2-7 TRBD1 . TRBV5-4 TGTGCCAGCAGCCCCCGGGACAGGGACTACGAGCAGTACTTC CASSPRDRDYEQYF
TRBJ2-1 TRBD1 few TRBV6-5 TGTGCCAGCAGTGAGGACAGGGCCCGTGAGCAGTTCTTC CASSEDRAREQFF
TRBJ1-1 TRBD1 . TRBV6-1 TGTGCCAGCAGTCTTAACAGGGGGAACACTGAAGCTTTCTTT CASSLNRGNTEAFF